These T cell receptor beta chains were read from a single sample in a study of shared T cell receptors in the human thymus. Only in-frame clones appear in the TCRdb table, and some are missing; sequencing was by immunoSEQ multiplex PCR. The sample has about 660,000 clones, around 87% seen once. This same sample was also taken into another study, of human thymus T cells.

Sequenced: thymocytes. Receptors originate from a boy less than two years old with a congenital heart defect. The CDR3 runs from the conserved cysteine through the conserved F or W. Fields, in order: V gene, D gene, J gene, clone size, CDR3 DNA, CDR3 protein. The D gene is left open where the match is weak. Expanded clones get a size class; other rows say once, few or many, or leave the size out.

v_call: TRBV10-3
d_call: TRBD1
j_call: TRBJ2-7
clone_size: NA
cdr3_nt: TGTGCCATCAGTGAGCCGGGACAGGGGTACGAGCAGTACTTC
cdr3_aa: CAISEPGQGYEQYF

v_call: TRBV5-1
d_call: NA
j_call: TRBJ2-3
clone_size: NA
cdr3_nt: TGCGCCAGCAGCTTGGTTGGGACAACGCGCACAGATACGCAGTATTTT
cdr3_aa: CASSLVGTTRTDTQYF

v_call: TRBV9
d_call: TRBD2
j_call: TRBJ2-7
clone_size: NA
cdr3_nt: TGTGCCAGCAGCGTAGGCCCCGGGAGGGAGACTAGCGGGAGGTACGAGCAGTACTTC
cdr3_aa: CASSVGPGRETSGRYEQYF

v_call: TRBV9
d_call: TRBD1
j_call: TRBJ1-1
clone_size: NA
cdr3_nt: TGTGCCAGCAGCCCTAGGGACAGAGGCACTGAAGCTTTCTTT
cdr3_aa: CASSPRDRGTEAFF

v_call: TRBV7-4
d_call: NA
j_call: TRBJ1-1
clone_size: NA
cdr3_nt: TGTGCCAGCAGCTTAGCGCGGACAGTAAGGAACACTGAAGCTTTCTTT
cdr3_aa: CASSLARTVRNTEAFF

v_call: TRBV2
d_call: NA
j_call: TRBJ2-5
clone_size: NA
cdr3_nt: TGTGCCAGCAGTACCCTACCGGGATGCCCAGACCAAGAGACCCAGTACTTC
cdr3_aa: CASSTLPGCPDQETQYF

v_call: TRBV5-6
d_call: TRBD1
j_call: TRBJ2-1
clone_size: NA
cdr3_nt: TGTGCCAGCAGCTTCGGGACAGGGGCGAAGCGGGAGAAAGGGAATGAGCAGTTCTTC
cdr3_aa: CASSFGTGAKREKGNEQFF

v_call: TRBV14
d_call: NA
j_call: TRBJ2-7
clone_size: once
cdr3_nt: TGTGCCAGCAGCCCGGTTCCGTCCTACGAGCAGTACTTC
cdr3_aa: CASSPVPSYEQYF

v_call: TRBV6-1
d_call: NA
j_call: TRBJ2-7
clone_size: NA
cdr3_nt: TGTGCCAGCAGCTACCCGGGTAATGAGCAGTACTTC
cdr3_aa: CASSYPGNEQYF

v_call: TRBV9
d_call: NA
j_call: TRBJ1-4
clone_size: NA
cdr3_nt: TGTGCCAGCAGCCGTGAGGGAGGGTTGGATGAAAAACTGTTTTTT
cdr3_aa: CASSREGGLDEKLFF

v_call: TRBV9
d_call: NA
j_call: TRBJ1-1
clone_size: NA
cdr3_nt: TGTGCCAGCAGCGTGGAGGGTTCGGGGAACACTGAAGCTTTCTTT
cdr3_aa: CASSVEGSGNTEAFF

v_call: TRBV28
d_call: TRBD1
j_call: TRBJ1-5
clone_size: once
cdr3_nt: TGTGCCAGCAACATACAGGGGAGGTTAAGCAATCAGCCCCAGCATTTT
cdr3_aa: CASNIQGRLSNQPQHF

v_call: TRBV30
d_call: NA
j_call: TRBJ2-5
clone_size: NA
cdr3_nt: TGTGCCAGAACTATCGGGCAGGGGGGAGAGACCCAGTACTTC
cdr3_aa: CARTIGQGGETQYF

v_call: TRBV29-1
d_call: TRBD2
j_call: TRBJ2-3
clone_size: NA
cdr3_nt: TGCAGCGTACACACTAGCGTCACAGATACGCAGTATTTT
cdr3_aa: CSVHTSVTDTQYF

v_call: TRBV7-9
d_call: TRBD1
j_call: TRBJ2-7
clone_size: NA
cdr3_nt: TGTGCCAGCAGCCACGAAGACAGGGGGCGAAGAGAGCAGTACTTC
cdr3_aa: CASSHEDRGRREQYF

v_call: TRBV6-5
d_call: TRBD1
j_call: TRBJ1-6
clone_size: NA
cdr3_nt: TGTGCCAGCAGCAACAGGGACAGGGACGATTCACCCCTCCACTTT
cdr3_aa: CASSNRDRDDSPLHF

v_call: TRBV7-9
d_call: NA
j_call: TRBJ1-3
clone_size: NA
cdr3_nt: TGTGCCAGCAGCTTACCTACCTCTGGGTACAGGAACACCATATATTTT
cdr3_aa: CASSLPTSGYRNTIYF

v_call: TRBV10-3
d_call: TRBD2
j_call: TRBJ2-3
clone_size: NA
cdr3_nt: TGTGCCATCAGTGAGTCGACTCGGCTAGCGGGCCTCACAGATACGCAGTATTTT
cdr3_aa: CAISESTRLAGLTDTQYF

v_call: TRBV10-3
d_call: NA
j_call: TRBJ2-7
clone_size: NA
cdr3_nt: TGTGCCATCTCCCGATCTAAGCCCTACGAGCAGTACTTC
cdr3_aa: CAISRSKPYEQYF

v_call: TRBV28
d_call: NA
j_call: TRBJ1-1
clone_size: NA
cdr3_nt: TGTGCCAGCAGTCCCTCAAGGGGCGCCGATGAAGCTTTCTTT
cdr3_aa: CASSPSRGADEAFF

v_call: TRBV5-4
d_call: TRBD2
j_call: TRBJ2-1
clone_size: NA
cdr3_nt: TGTGCCAGCAGCCAAACTAGCGATCCCTACAATGAGCAGTTCTTC
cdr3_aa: CASSQTSDPYNEQFF

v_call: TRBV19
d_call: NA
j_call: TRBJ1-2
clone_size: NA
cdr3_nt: TGTGCCAGTAGTACAAGTCAGTATGGCTACACCTTC
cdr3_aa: CASSTSQYGYTF

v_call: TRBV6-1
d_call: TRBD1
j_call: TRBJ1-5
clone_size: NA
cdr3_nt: TGTGCCAGCAGTCGGGACAGGGCTAATCAGCCCCAGCATTTT
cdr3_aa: CASSRDRANQPQHF

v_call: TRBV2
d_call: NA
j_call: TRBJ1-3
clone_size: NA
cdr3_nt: TGTGCCAGCAGTAAACCGGGACTTTCTGGAAACACCATATATTTT
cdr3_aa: CASSKPGLSGNTIYF

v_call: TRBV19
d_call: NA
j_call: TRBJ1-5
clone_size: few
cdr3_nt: TGTGCCAGTAGTACCACTCCAACAGGGAGACAGGATCAGCCCCAGCATTTT
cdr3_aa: CASSTTPTGRQDQPQHF

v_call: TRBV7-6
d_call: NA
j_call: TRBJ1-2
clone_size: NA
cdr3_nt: TGTGCCGGTAGAGGACAGTACGCTAACTATGGCTACACCTTC
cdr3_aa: CAGRGQYANYGYTF

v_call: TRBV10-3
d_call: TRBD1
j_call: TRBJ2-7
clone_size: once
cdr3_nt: TGTGCCATCAGTGGGGACAGGGTCTACGAGCAGTACTTC
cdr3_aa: CAISGDRVYEQYF

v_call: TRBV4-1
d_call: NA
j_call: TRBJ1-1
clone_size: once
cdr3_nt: TGCGCCAGCAGCCAAGACAGACTCACTGAAGCTTTCTTT
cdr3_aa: CASSQDRLTEAFF

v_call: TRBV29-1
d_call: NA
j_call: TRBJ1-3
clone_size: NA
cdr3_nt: TGCAGCGTTCGAAAGGGACATTTCGAAAACACCATATATTTT
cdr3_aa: CSVRKGHFENTIYF

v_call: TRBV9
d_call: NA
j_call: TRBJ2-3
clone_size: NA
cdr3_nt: TGTGCCAGCAGCGTACCAGGCTCGTCGGCGCATGATACGCAGTATTTT
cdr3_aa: CASSVPGSSAHDTQYF

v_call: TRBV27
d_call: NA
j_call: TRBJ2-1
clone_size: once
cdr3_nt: TGTGCCAGCAGTTTCTACCGGGGGAGGTTGGATGAGCAGTTCTTC
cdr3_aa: CASSFYRGRLDEQFF

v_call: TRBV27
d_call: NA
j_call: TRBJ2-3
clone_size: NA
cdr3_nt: TGTGCCAGCAGTTCCTACGGAGGAAATAGAGATACGCAGTATTTT
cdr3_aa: CASSSYGGNRDTQYF

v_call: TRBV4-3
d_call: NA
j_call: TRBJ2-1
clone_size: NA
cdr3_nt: TGCGCCAGCAGCCAAGACAAACCCGACATCCACTCCTACAATGAGCAGTTCTTC
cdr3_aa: CASSQDKPDIHSYNEQFF

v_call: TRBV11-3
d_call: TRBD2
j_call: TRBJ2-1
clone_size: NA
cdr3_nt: TGTGCCAGCAGCTTAAGACTAGCGGGGAAGGGGGAGCAGTTCTTC
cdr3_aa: CASSLRLAGKGEQFF

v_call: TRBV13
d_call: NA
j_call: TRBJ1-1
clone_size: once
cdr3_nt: TGTGCCAGCAGCTTAAGCTCGGGGGTGGGGGTTGAAGCTTTCTTT
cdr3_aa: CASSLSSGVGVEAFF

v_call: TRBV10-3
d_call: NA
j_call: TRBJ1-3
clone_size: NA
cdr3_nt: TGTGCCATCAGTGAGACGAGCGCAGGGGTTAGCTCTGGAAACACCATATATTTT
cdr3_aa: CAISETSAGVSSGNTIYF

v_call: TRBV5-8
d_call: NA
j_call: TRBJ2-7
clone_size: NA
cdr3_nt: TGTGCCAGCAGCCTACCATCCTACGAGCAGTACTTC
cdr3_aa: CASSLPSYEQYF

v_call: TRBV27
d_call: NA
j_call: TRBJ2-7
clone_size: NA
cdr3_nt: TGTGCCAGCAGTTTATCAGCAGGCTACGAGCAGTACTTC
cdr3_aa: CASSLSAGYEQYF

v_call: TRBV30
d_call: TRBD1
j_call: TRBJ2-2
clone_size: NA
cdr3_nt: TGTGCCTGGAGCTTTAACAGGGGTACCGGGGAGCTGTTTTTT
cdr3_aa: CAWSFNRGTGELFF

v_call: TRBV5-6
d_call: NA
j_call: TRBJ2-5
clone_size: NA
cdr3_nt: TGTGCCAGCAGCTTGGCCAGGGAGGAAGAGACCCAGTACTTC
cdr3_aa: CASSLAREEETQYF

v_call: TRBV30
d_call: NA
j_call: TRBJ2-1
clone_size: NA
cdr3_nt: TGTGCCTGGAGGGGAGGAAGGGCGTCCTACAATGAGCAGTTCTTC
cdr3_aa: CAWRGGRASYNEQFF

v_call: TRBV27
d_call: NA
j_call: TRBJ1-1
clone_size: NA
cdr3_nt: TGTGCCAGCAGTACCCGGGACACGAACACTGAAGCTTTCTTT
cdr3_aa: CASSTRDTNTEAFF

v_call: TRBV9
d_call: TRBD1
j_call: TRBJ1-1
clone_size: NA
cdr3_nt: TGTGCCAGCAGCGTAGTGGGACAGGGGGCGAGTGAAGCTTTCTTT
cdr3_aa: CASSVVGQGASEAFF

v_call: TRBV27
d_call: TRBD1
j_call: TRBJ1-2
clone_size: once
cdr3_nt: TGTGCCAGCAGGACAGGGTACGATGGCTACACCTTC
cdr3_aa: CASRTGYDGYTF

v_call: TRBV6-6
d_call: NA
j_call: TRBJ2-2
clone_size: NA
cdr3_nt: TGTGCCAGCAGTTACAGGTGGGGCGACACCGGGGAGCTGTTTTTT
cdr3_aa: CASSYRWGDTGELFF

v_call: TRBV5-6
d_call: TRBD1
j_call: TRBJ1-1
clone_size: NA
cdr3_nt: TGTGCCAGCAGCCCGCGGACAGGGGAGGGAGACACTGAAGCTTTCTTT
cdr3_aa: CASSPRTGEGDTEAFF

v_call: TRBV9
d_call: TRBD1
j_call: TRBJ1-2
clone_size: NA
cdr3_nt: TGTGCCAGCAGCCTCAGACAGGGGGTTTTCTATGGCTACACCTTC
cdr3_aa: CASSLRQGVFYGYTF

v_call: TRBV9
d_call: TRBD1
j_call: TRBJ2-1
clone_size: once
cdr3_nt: TGTGCCAGCAGCTTAAACAGGGGTGGTGACAATGAGCAGTTCTTC
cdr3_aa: CASSLNRGGDNEQFF

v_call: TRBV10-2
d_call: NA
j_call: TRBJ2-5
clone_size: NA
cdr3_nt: TGCGCCAGCAGTGAGTGGGGGGGGGCACAAGAGACCCAGTACTTC
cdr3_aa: CASSEWGGAQETQYF

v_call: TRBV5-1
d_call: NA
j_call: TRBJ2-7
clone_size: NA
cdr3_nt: TGCGCCAGCAGCTTGGCGACAACCCCTGCCTGCGAGCAGTACTTC
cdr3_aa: CASSLATTPACEQYF

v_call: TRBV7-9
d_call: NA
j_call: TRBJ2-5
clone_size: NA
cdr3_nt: TGTGCCAGCAGCCCATTAGAGACCCAGTACTTC
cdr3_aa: CASSPLETQYF

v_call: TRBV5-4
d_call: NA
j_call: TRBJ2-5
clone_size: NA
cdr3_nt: TGTGCCAGCAGCTGGAGGGATCAAGAGACCCAGTACTTC
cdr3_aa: CASSWRDQETQYF

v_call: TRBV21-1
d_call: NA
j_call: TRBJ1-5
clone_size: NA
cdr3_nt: TGTGCCAGCAGCAAACGGGGAGTTGGGTATCAGCCCCAGCATTTT
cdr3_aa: CASSKRGVGYQPQHF